The source of this T cell receptor beta chain is a study of blood T cells in healthy people across ages. This clonotype has more than one count but fewer than ten. Through a sample-barcoded 5' primer and a J-beta primer mix, a second PCR was run for about 6 to 11 cycles. With 12 random nucleotides, a template-switch adaptor tagged each individual cDNA molecule. TCRdb used MiXCR to reprocess the 5' RACE reads, holding one entry per CDR3 protein. The top ten clones hold 15% to 20% of a sample with over a million distinct CDR3 sequences, 40% to 50% of them seen once. The CDR3 is 16 residues long. Germline values: CDR1 SGHRS, CDR2 YFSETQ. Losses at the gene ends were 0 bases for V and 4 bases for J; bases not matched to a gene: 7.

This TCR was sampled from an older woman in good health. Sequencing was performed on blood. The V gene is TRBV5-1, the J gene TRBJ2-1, with 7 bases aligning to TRBD1. This CDR3 is CASSLAPGQSYNEQFF. The CDR3, as DNA: TGCGCCAGCAGCTTGGCGCCGGGACAGAGTTACAATGAGCAGTTCTTC.